Below are 22 T cell receptor beta chains sequenced from a single sample in a study of blood T cell repertoires in COVID-19. The data were produced by immunoSEQ multiplex PCR, yet TCRdb's version contains in-frame clones alone and is incomplete. The sample records some 50,000 clones, roughly 87% being singletons. The sample comprised peripheral blood. The receptor source for this set is a middle-aged man with active COVID-19.

The chain employs TRBV18 and TRBJ1-5; D is possibly TRBD1 (6 bases). The germline V and J ends were trimmed by 3 bases and 3 bases, with 18 bases remaining between them. Looked up from germline, CDR1 is KGHSH and CDR2 is LQKENI. The CDR3 sequence is 17 residues long. CDR3 nucleotide sequence: TGTGCCAGCTCACCGGGCCTGGGGCAGGGGATCAATCAGCCCCAGCATTTT. It is translated as CASSPGLGQGINQPQHF.

Only one count was recorded for this clone. The chain recombines TRBV2 with TRBJ2-7, with 11 positions matching TRBD1. The CDR3 contains 15 residues. V lost 4 bases, J lost 3 bases, and 5 bases stayed unmatched. Germline V CDR1 and CDR2: SNHLY, FYNNEI. The CDR3 nucleotides are TGTGCCAGCAGTGGACGGACAGGGGGCTTCTACGAGCAGTACTTC. It specifies CASSGRTGGFYEQYF.

Comment on this clone: Germline and junction disagree at one end, which may indicate a read error. The chain couples TRBV18 to TRBJ2-3; TRBD2 agrees at 10 bases. The CDR3 spans 16 residues. Germline V gene data show CDR1 as KGHSH and CDR2 as LQKENI. CDR3 DNA sequence: TGTGCCAGCTCGCCACGGACTAGCGGTAGCACAGATACGCAGTATTTT. Amino acid sequence: CASSPRTSGSTDTQYF.

V gene TRBV5-1 combines with J gene TRBJ2-7; D is perhaps TRBD1 (5 bases). The ends were cut back, 4 bases at V and 0 bases at J, with 14 bases in the middle. The CDR3 covers 15 residues. Germline loops: CDR1 SGHRS, CDR2 YFSETQ. The CDR3 region has the DNA TGCGCCAGCAGCAATGGGGCAGCAGCCTCCTACGAGCAGTACTTC. This encodes CASSNGAAASYEQYF.

The chain carries TRBV5-6 and TRBJ1-1; the D is unclear. Per the germline V gene, CDR1 is SGHDT and CDR2 is YYEEEE. V was pared by 2 bases and J by 3 bases, with 8 bases between. This CDR3 is 13 amino acids long. The CDR3, as DNA: TGTGCCAGCAGCTTAGCGGAGTACACTGAAGCTTTCTTT. Translated: CASSLAEYTEAFF.

The chain is built from TRBV25-1 and TRBJ2-1; no definite D call. The CDR3 sequence is 12 residues long. From germline, CDR1 is MGHDK and CDR2 SYGVNS. Between the trimmed V and J ends, which lost 8 bases and 6 bases, there was a span of 11 bases. The chain's CDR3 is CASVRQPNEQFF. CDR3 in DNA: TGTGCCAGCGTGAGGCAGCCCAATGAGCAGTTCTTC.

V is TRBV5-4 and J is TRBJ2-5; TRBD2 is a possible D gene (7 bases). V was pared by 4 bases and J by 3 bases, with 13 bases between. Germline CDR1 and CDR2: SGHNT and YYREEE (reference sequence). This CDR3 has 14 amino acids. In DNA, the CDR3 is TGTGCCAGCAGCCCGGGGGGCCAGAAAGAGACCCAGTACTTC. It is translated as CASSPGGQKETQYF.

This clone was recorded only once. This chain joins TRBV24-1 and TRBJ2-4; TRBD1 is a possible D gene (5 bases). Trimming shortened V by 10 bases and J by 2 bases, and 17 bases separated the two germline ends. The CDR3 contains 15 residues. Germline V gene sequence: CDR1 KGHDR, CDR2 SFDVKD. This chain's CDR3 is CATGREELTKNIQYF. DNA of the CDR3: TGTGCCACAGGCAGGGAAGAATTGACCAAAAACATTCAGTACTTC.

CDR3 loop: CASSLARGRGSYEQYF. DNA of the CDR3: TGTGCCAGCAGCTTGGCCAGGGGCAGGGGGTCCTACGAGCAGTACTTC. V gene TRBV5-4 combines with J gene TRBJ2-7; 7 bases are a match to TRBD1. In germline, CDR1 is SGHNT, CDR2 YYREEE (reference sequence). V lost 0 bases, J lost 1 base, and 7 bases stayed unmatched. This CDR3 has 16 residues.

This chain uses TRBV18 with TRBJ2-5; D uncertain. CDR3 size: 14 residues. V lost 2 bases and J lost 5, with 12 bases in between. CDR1 and CDR2 (germline): KGHSH, LQKENI. The DNA for the CDR3 is TGTGCCAGCTCACCAGTGGTGGGCCGGGAGACCCAGTACTTC. Translated: CASSPVVGRETQYF.

The J gene is TRBJ1-1, the V gene TRBV6-5, with D possibly being TRBD1 (5 bases). The CDR3 has 14 amino acids. V dropped 2 bases and J dropped 2 bases, with 9 bases sitting between them. Per germline, CDR1 MNHEY and CDR2 SVGAGI. The CDR3 is CASSYIQGNTEAFF. In nucleotides, the CDR3 is TGTGCCAGCAGTTACATTCAGGGAAACACTGAAGCTTTCTTT.

The J gene is TRBJ2-4, the V gene TRBV30, with D possibly being TRBD1 (5 bases). This CDR3 contains 13 residues. Trimming pared 4 bases from V and 4 bases from J, leaving 11 bases between. CDR1 is GTSNPN, CDR2 SVGIG, per germline (reference sequence). The DNA for the CDR3 is TGTGCCTGGAAGCCGGACAATAAAAACATTCAGTACTTC. It is translated as CAWKPDNKNIQYF.

The chain has TRBV19 and TRBJ1-2; D is perhaps TRBD1 (6 bases). Germline V lookup: CDR1 LNHDA, CDR2 SQIVND (reference sequence). Trimming shortened V by 11 bases and J by 9 bases, and 19 bases separated the two germline ends. The CDR3 sequence is 12 residues long. The CDR3 DNA reads TGTGCCGGATCAACAGGGTTGGGTCGCTACACCTTC. This gives the protein CAGSTGLGRYTF.

V is TRBV29-1 and J is TRBJ2-3, with 7 nucleotides matching TRBD2. The V gene's germline CDR1 is SQVTM and CDR2 ANQGSEA. The CDR3 covers 13 residues. Germline trimming cut 6 bases from V and 1 base from J; bases unmatched to any gene: 4. For the CDR3, the DNA is TGCAGCGTCCTTGGGAGGGGCACAGATACGCAGTATTTT. Its protein is CSVLGRGTDTQYF.

The chain carries TRBV4-3 and TRBJ2-3; TRBD2 matches at 10 bases. V shed 2 bases and J 0 bases; nucleotides not matched to a gene: 5. The CDR3 loop spans 17 amino acids. Germline-derived CDR1 and CDR2 are LGHNA and YSLEER. In DNA form, the CDR3 reads TGCGCCAGCAGCCAAACACTAGCGGGATCTAGCACAGATACGCAGTATTTT. Its protein product is CASSQTLAGSSTDTQYF.

This chain links TRBV7-2 with TRBJ2-7; 7 nucleotides line up with TRBD1. The germline V gene encodes CDR1 SGHTA and CDR2 FQGNSA. V was pared by 5 bases and J by 0 bases, with 13 bases of the junction left unmatched. The CDR3 is 17 amino acids. CDR3 loop: CASSLEGGGVSSYEQYF. For the CDR3, the DNA is TGTGCCAGCAGCCTAGAAGGGGGCGGAGTAAGCTCCTACGAGCAGTACTTC.

The chain links TRBV30 to TRBJ2-1, with 9 positions matching TRBD1. The CDR3 runs to 14 residues. Germline V CDR1 and CDR2: GTSNPN, SVGIG (reference sequence). V lost 5 bases, J lost 1 base, and 3 bases stayed unmatched. The CDR3 region is CAWDRGSSYNEQFF. The DNA of the CDR3 is TGTGCCTGGGACAGGGGGAGTTCCTACAATGAGCAGTTCTTC.

The chain joins TRBV3-1 (or the pseudogene TRBV3-2) to TRBJ2-3; 7 nucleotides align to TRBD1. This CDR3 is 15 amino acids long. Germline V CDR1 and CDR2: LGHDT, YNNKEL (reference sequence). The V segment lost 7 bases and the J segment 2 bases; nucleotides outside the gene matches: 9. CDR3 nucleotide sequence: TGTGCCAGCAAGATGAGGCAGGGGGACACAGATACGCAGTATTTT. Its protein product is CASKMRQGDTDTQYF.

The V gene is TRBV4-2, the J gene TRBJ2-7; TRBD1 is a possible D gene (6 bases). CDR1 is LGHNA and CDR2 is YNFKEQ in the germline V gene. CDR3 length equals 15 residues. The V and J ends lost 3 bases and 5 bases respectively, with 17 bases between them. DNA of the CDR3: TGTGCCAGCAGCCAGACCAACAGGGTAGGCGACGAGCAGTACTTC. It specifies CASSQTNRVGDEQYF.

The rearrangement uses TRBV6-1 and TRBJ1-2, with 9 bases aligning to TRBD1. Trimming at V came to 5 bases and at J to 5 bases, leaving 6 bases not matched to a gene. There are 14 residues in the CDR3. The V gene's germline CDR1 is MNHNS and CDR2 SASEGT. The CDR3 protein is CASSHTGGSYGYTF. The CDR3 coding sequence is TGTGCCAGCAGTCACACAGGGGGCTCGTATGGCTACACCTTC.

The CDR3 region is CASSLSRDRGRNTGELFF. Here the CDR3 DNA reads TGTGCCAGCAGCCTGAGCCGAGACAGGGGACGGAACACCGGGGAGCTGTTTTTT. The rearrangement links TRBV14 to TRBJ2-2, with TRBD1 matching 8 bases. Germline V lookup: CDR1 SGHDN, CDR2 FVKESK. Trimming at V came to 4 bases and at J to 1 base, leaving 11 bases not matched to a gene. This CDR3 is 18 amino acids long. The full variable domain, its missing parts supplied by reference TRBV14 and TRBJ2-2, is EAGVTQFPSHSVIEKGQTVTLRCDPISGHDNLYWYRRVMGKEIKFLLHFVKESKQDESGMPNNRFLAERTGGTYSTLKVQPAELEDSGVYFCASSLSRDRGRNTGELFFGEGSRLTVL.

The chain employs TRBV7-2 and TRBJ1-1; D is perhaps TRBD1 (5 bases). Germline CDR1 reads SGHTA; CDR2 reads FQGNSA. V lost 7 bases to trimming and J lost 1 base, with 7 bases between them. CDR3 length: 12 residues. This CDR3 reads CASNDRNTEAFF. In DNA, the CDR3 is TGTGCCAGCAACGACAGGAACACTGAAGCTTTCTTT.